The T cell receptor beta chain described here comes from a study of blood T cell repertoires in COVID-19. Study at large: Spain, Italy and the United States supplied samples that represented acute and convalescent COVID-19. Sample material is recorded as cDNA or gDNA derived from T cells, B-cell-depleted T cells, or PBMCs.

TCRdb's copy holds only in-frame clones and misses some; the assay was immunoSEQ multiplex PCR. The table shows 100,000 or so clones, with about 89% occurring only once. In the case of this clone: Compared with germline, one end of the junction differs, possibly owing to a read error.

The CDR3 has 10 residues. Germline assignment: CDR1 SNHLY and CDR2 FYNNEI. The V call is TRBV2, the J call TRBJ2-4, with D maybe TRBD2 (6 bases). This TCR was sampled from a woman aged 50 to 60 in a cohort sampled during active COVID-19. Specimen: peripheral blood. CDR3 DNA: TGTGCCAGCAGGGGGGACTCACTCTATTTC. Translation gives CASRGDSLYF.